This entry lists 25 T cell receptor beta chains sequenced from one sample in a study of T cells in Graves' hyperthyroidism and ophthalmopathy. RNA transcripts provided the source from which TCR beta CDR3 regions were amplified. First-round RT-PCR with HTBI primers amplified the TCR CDR3 region. TCRdb itself ran the multiplex PCR reads through MiXCR, one entry per CDR3 protein. The data show approximately 690,000 distinct CDR3 sequences, roughly 20% seen once. The material sequenced was blood. The origin of the receptors is a man under 40 with Graves' ophthalmopathy.

Only a few counts were recorded for this clonotype. The chain is built from TRBV12-3 or TRBV12-4 and TRBJ2-5; a possible D gene is TRBD2 (6 bases). The CDR3 spans 16 residues. Deletions cut 0 bases from V and 4 bases from J, with 15 bases between. Here the CDR3 DNA reads TGTGCCAGCAGTTTAGCGGTCGGGAGCAGTCGAGAGACCCAGTACTTC. Residues: CASSLAVGSSRETQYF.

This clonotype was picked up many times. J is TRBJ2-7 and V is TRBV20-1, with TRBD2 identical over 10 bases. Germline loops: CDR1 DFQATT, CDR2 SNEGSKA (reference sequence). J was trimmed by 4 bases and V by 5 bases; bases with no gene match: 8. The CDR3 is 14 residues long. The CDR3 nucleotides are TGCAGTGCTCCACCTAGCGGGAGAGGATACGAGCAGTACTTC. Protein product: CSAPPSGRGYEQYF.

The chain recombines TRBV6-1 with TRBJ1-2; D remains ambiguous. Germline lookup yields CDR1 MNHNS and CDR2 SASEGT. This CDR3 has 14 amino acids. The V end was cut by 5 bases, the J end by 7 bases, with 17 bases between. CDR3 sequence: CASSNTERGFGYTF. The DNA of the CDR3 is TGTGCCAGCAGTAATACAGAGAGAGGGTTTGGCTACACCTTC.

The chain carries TRBV15 and TRBJ1-5, with D unresolved. The CDR3 sequence is 13 residues long. The V gene's germline CDR1 is LNHNV and CDR2 YYDKDF (reference sequence). V lost 7 bases and J lost 4, with 11 bases in between. The CDR3 DNA follows: TGTGCCACCATAAGTCCAGAAAATCAGCCCCAGCATTTT. This gives the protein CATISPENQPQHF.

This sequence joins TRBV24-1 and TRBJ2-5; D is uncertain. The germline V gene encodes CDR1 KGHDR and CDR2 SFDVKD. This CDR3 contains 12 residues. V was clipped by 2 bases and J by 4 bases, with 4 bases between them. CDR3 sequence (DNA): TGTGCCACCAGTGATTCGTCAGAGACCCAGTACTTC. This translates into CATSDSSETQYF.

This chain connects TRBV27 to TRBJ2-5; the D is unclear. Trimming stripped 6 bases from V and 2 bases from J, with 10 bases between. Germline-derived CDR1 and CDR2 are MNHEY and SMNVEV (reference sequence). The CDR3 covers 13 residues. CDR3 DNA: TGTGCCAGCAGGACCACCCCTCAAGAGACCCAGTACTTC. It yields the protein CASRTTPQETQYF.

This clonotype was observed at least ten times. Compared with germline, one end of the junction differs, possibly owing to a read error. The chain joins TRBV3-1 to TRBJ2-1; D remains ambiguous. The germline V gene has CDR1 LGHDT and CDR2 YNNKEL (reference sequence). The CDR3 length is 14 residues. The CDR3 DNA sequence: TGTGCCAGCAGCCAGCCGGGCTCCGACAATGAGCAGTTCTTC. The encoded protein is CASSQPGSDNEQFF.

This clonotype was found a few times. The J gene is TRBJ2-7, the V gene TRBV3-1; TRBD1 matches at 9 bases. Germline V lookup: CDR1 LGHDT, CDR2 YNNKEL (reference sequence). The CDR3 length is 12 residues. V shed 4 bases, J shed 9 bases, and the junction held 4 bases outside the gene matches. The CDR3 is CASSPGQGGQYF. CDR3 nucleotide sequence: TGTGCCAGCAGCCCGGGACAGGGTGGGCAGTACTTC.

The chain carries TRBV27 and TRBJ2-2; 7 bases align to TRBD2. CDR3 size: 19 residues. V trimming: 5 bases; J trimming: 6 bases; junction bases outside the gene matches: 21. Germline CDR1 is MNHEY and CDR2 is SMNVEV (reference sequence). CDR3 bases: TGTGCCAGCAGTCCGCGAGCCGCAAGCGGGGAAGGATGGGCCGGGGAGCTGTTTTTT. This encodes CASSPRAASGEGWAGELFF.

In its sample, this clonotype was seen a few times. The chain has TRBV5-8 and TRBJ2-1; 8 bases are shared with TRBD2. The V segment lost 0 bases and the J segment 8 bases; nucleotides outside the gene matches: 7. Germline loops: CDR1 SGHTS, CDR2 YDEGEE. CDR3 length: 15 amino acids. CDR3 in DNA: TGTGCCAGCAGCTTGGCCTTTAGCGGGATCCATGAGCAGTTCTTC. Its translation is CASSLAFSGIHEQFF.

The chain uses TRBV5-1 and TRBJ2-5; no clear D gene. CDR3 length equals 17 residues. CDR1 is SGHRS and CDR2 is YFSETQ in the germline V gene. V lost 0 bases and J lost 0, with 15 bases in between. CDR3 sequence reads: CASSLAKADRYQETQYF. For the CDR3, the DNA is TGCGCCAGCAGCTTGGCCAAGGCAGATCGGTACCAAGAGACCCAGTACTTC. The full variable domain, in which reference TRBV5-1 and TRBJ2-5 provide the parts outside the CDR3, is KAGVTQTPRYLIKTRGQQVTLSCSPISGHRSVSWYQQTPGQGLQFLFEYFSETQRNKGNFPGRFSGRQFSNSRSEMNVSTLELGDSALYLCASSLAKADRYQETQYFGPGTRLLVL.

This clonotype was picked up many times. This sequence joins TRBV30 and TRBJ1-1; the D is unclear. Germline assignment: CDR1 GTSNPN and CDR2 SVGIG (reference sequence). The CDR3 spans 13 residues. Trimming left V 4 bases short and J 2 bases short, with 11 bases between. CDR3 DNA sequence: TGTGCCTGGACTTCTCGGACCAACACTGAAGCTTTCTTT. Protein product: CAWTSRTNTEAFF.

This clonotype has just a few counts. The chain is built from TRBV11-2 and TRBJ2-1; 11 nucleotides agree with TRBD2. V lost 7 bases and J lost 7; bases outside the gene matches: 12. CDR1 and CDR2 (germline): SGHAT, FQNNGV. The CDR3 loop spans 16 amino acids. DNA of the CDR3: TGTGCCAGCAACGTCATAGCGGGAGGGCCTAGGAATGAGCAGTTCTTC. Amino acids: CASNVIAGGPRNEQFF. The variable domain in full, completed from reference TRBV11-2 and TRBJ2-1, reads EAGVAQSPRYKIIEKRQSVAFWCNPISGHATLYWYQQILGQGPKLLIQFQNNGVVDDSQLPKDRFSAERLKGVDSTLKIQPAKLEDSAVYLCASNVIAGGPRNEQFFGPGTRLTVL.

This sequence joins TRBV2 and TRBJ2-1; possibly TRBD1 or TRBD2 for D (5 bases each). CDR1 and CDR2 from the germline V gene are SNHLY and FYNNEI. V lost 8 bases and J lost 4, with 9 bases in between. The CDR3 length is 12 residues. CDR3 nucleotides: TGTGCCAGCCCGGGACCTTACAATGAGCAGTTCTTC. Its protein product is CASPGPYNEQFF.

Comment on this clonotype: Possible read error: a much larger clone is one base away. The chain employs TRBV7-9 and TRBJ2-3, with TRBD1 identical over 7 bases. The length of the CDR3 is 16 residues. Unmatched junction bases numbered 6, after V lost 1 base and J lost 2 bases. In germline, CDR1 is SEHNR, CDR2 FQNEAQ (reference sequence). The CDR3 coding sequence is TGTGCCAGCAGCTTAGGAGGGGGCGCAGACACAGATACGCAGTATTTT. Translated, it gives CASSLGGGADTDTQYF.

A note on this clonotype: A single base separates this from a much larger clone, so it may be a read error. The chain uses TRBV20-1 and TRBJ2-5; TRBD2 agrees at 16 bases. From germline, CDR1 is DFQATT and CDR2 SNEGSKA (reference sequence). CDR3 size: 15 residues. The CDR3 DNA follows: TGCAGTGCTAGTGGGACTAGCGGGAGGGCAGAGGCCCAGTACTTC. Translation gives CSASGTSGRAEAQYF.

This sequence joins TRBV7-2 and TRBJ2-3; 9 bases line up with TRBD2. Germline assignment: CDR1 SGHTA and CDR2 FQGNSA. The CDR3 consists of 18 residues. The V and J ends lost 4 bases and 0 bases, in that order; junction bases with no gene match: 11. This CDR3 is CASSSPSGTLASTDTQYF. CDR3 nucleotides: TGTGCCAGCAGCTCCCCTAGCGGGACCTTGGCTAGCACAGATACGCAGTATTTT.

This clonotype was seen only a few times. The CDR3 loop is CASSLRDRDWTYEQYF. The CDR3 nucleotides are TGTGCCAGCAGTTTACGAGACAGGGATTGGACCTACGAGCAGTACTTC. The genes are TRBV28 and TRBJ2-7; 7 positions match TRBD1. This CDR3 spans 16 amino acids. Germline V gene lookup returns CDR1 MDHEN and CDR2 SYDVKM. Trimming cost V 2 bases and J 2 bases; bases outside gene matches: 9.

The chain employs TRBV6-2 or TRBV6-3 and TRBJ2-7, with D maybe TRBD2 (5 bases). CDR3 size: 16 residues. CDR1 MNHEY and CDR2 SVGEGT come from the germline V gene. With 6 bases removed from V and 3 bases from J, the gap between germline ends came to 21 bases. The DNA for the CDR3 is TGTGCCAGCAGACCCCAGTCGGGGAGTAGTTACTACGAGCAGTACTTC. This encodes CASRPQSGSSYYEQYF.

This clonotype was seen more than once but under ten times. The rearrangement uses TRBV29-1 and TRBJ2-3; D not certain. Germline V CDR1 and CDR2: SQVTM, ANQGSEA. The CDR3 has 14 amino acids. V was clipped by 0 bases and J by 4 bases, with 11 bases between them. CDR3: CSVEESTSPDTQYF. Written as DNA, the CDR3 is TGCAGCGTTGAAGAGAGTACATCCCCAGATACGCAGTATTTT.

This clonotype has only a few counts. The chain uses TRBV11-2 and TRBJ1-2; 9 bases agree with TRBD1. Germline V CDR1 and CDR2: SGHAT, FQNNGV. With V trimmed by 6 bases and J by 6 bases, 5 bases remained unmatched. The CDR3 length is 13 residues. The CDR3 here is CASRGQGNDGYTF. As DNA, the CDR3 is TGTGCCAGCAGGGGACAGGGAAATGATGGCTACACCTTC.

The V gene is TRBV6-1, the J gene TRBJ2-2, with TRBD1 matching 7 bases. The CDR3 sequence is 15 residues long. Germline trimming cut 6 bases from V and 0 bases from J; bases unmatched to any gene: 4. Germline values: CDR1 MNHNS, CDR2 SASEGT. The CDR3 is CASRSGTANTGELFF. The CDR3 DNA is TGTGCCAGCAGGTCCGGGACAGCGAACACCGGGGAGCTGTTTTTT.

In its sample, this clonotype was seen a few times. The V gene is TRBV6-1, the J gene TRBJ2-3; 7 nucleotides match TRBD2. Germline V CDR1 and CDR2: MNHNS, SASEGT. This CDR3 has 13 residues. J was trimmed by 4 bases and V by 8 bases; bases with no gene match: 6. The CDR3 coding sequence is TGTGCCAGCGCCGCGGGAGTAGCAGATACGCAGTATTTT. Translation gives CASAAGVADTQYF.

This clonotype was found a few times. J is TRBJ2-7 and V is TRBV29-1, with TRBD2 as a possible D gene (6 bases). With 3 bases removed from V and 3 bases from J, the gap between germline ends came to 21 bases. CDR3 length equals 16 residues. Germline V lookup: CDR1 SQVTM, CDR2 ANQGSEA. The DNA of the CDR3 is TGCAGCGTTGATCAGGGTAGTGGAGGGTGGGTCTACGAGCAGTACTTC. It specifies CSVDQGSGGWVYEQYF.

The chain is built from TRBV5-6 and TRBJ2-1; 14 bases are shared with TRBD2. CDR3 length equals 15 residues. Germline CDR1 and CDR2: SGHDT and YYEEEE. Trimming removed 2 bases from V and 7 bases from J; junction bases left unmatched: 2. The CDR3 coding sequence is TGTGCCAGCAGCTTCGGGACTAGCGGGAGAAATGAGCAGTTCTTC. It codes for CASSFGTSGRNEQFF.